One and the same sample provided the 6 T cell receptor beta chains below, sequenced in a study of brain T cells in children with intractable seizures (dated by TCRdb to 2020 to 2022). The library was prepared using the immunoSEQ multiplex PCR assay. Held by TCRdb, this immuneACCESS table contains in-frame sequences only and omits some clones. Under half of the omission traces to an unresolved V gene where checked; the cause of the rest is unknown. In all, the sample holds about 80,000 clones, and about 90% of those were seen once. Of the sample, around 24% falls within the top ten clones. The intended sense of this specimen's time point label: resected brain tissue, or blood drawn just prior to surgery. Sample: peripheral blood, taken at surgery. These receptors all stem from a girl aged 2 to 9 with Rasmussen encephalitis and intractable seizures.

The sample holds a few counts of this clone. The V and J genes are TRBV19 and TRBJ1-3; D call uncertain. CDR3 length equals 14 residues. Germline V gene data show CDR1 as LNHDA and CDR2 as SQIVND (reference sequence). Deletions cut 3 bases from V and 4 bases from J, with 10 bases between. The CDR3 is CASSIGLTGNTIYF. The CDR3 bases are TGTGCCAGTAGTATCGGTCTGACGGGAAACACCATATATTTT.

This chain uses TRBV20-1 with TRBJ2-1, with 9 bases identical to TRBD1. Trimming cost V 6 bases and J 8 bases; bases outside gene matches: 2. Germline lookup yields CDR1 DFQATT and CDR2 SNEGSKA (reference sequence). The CDR3 loop spans 11 amino acids. CDR3 protein: CSARTGDEQFF. In DNA, the CDR3 is TGCAGTGCCAGGACAGGGGATGAGCAGTTCTTC.

The chain uses TRBV4-2 and TRBJ1-2; 11 bases match TRBD1. Per the germline V gene, CDR1 is LGHNA and CDR2 is YNFKEQ. The ends lost 4 bases at V and 0 bases at J; junction bases unmatched: 1. CDR3 size: 15 residues. CDR3: CASSPDRGPNYGYTF. In DNA form, the CDR3 reads TGTGCCAGCAGCCCGGACAGGGGGCCTAACTATGGCTACACCTTC.

V is TRBV19 and J is TRBJ1-5, with 7 positions matching TRBD1. Germline trimming cut 4 bases from V and 13 bases from J; bases unmatched to any gene: 4. The CDR3 has 11 residues. Germline V CDR1 and CDR2: LNHDA, SQIVND (reference sequence). Here the CDR3 DNA reads TGTGCCAGTAGTACGACAGGGATTCAGCATTTT. It specifies CASSTTGIQHF. Using reference TRBV19 and TRBJ1-5 for the parts outside the CDR3, the full variable domain is DGGITQSPKYLFRKEGQNVTLSCEQNLNHDAMYWYRQDPGQGLRLIYYSQIVNDFQKGDIAEGYSVSREKKESFPLTVTSAQKNPTAFYLCASSTTGIQHFGDGTRLSIL.

Note on this clone: The CDR3 end shows no conserved phenylalanine or tryptophan, and so a read error is likely. The limits of the CDR3 on the DNA are not certain, so only TCRdb's listed CDR3 is given. This rearrangement joins TRBV7-8 to TRBJ2-3; the table's D call TRBD2 went unverified against the DNA. The CDR3 is 14 amino acids long, termini counted. The germline CDR1 and CDR2 sequences are SGHVS and FQNEAQ. CDR3: CASSLGLAGGPIHP.

This clone was observed once. The rearrangement links TRBV30 to TRBJ2-5; a possible D gene is TRBD2 (6 bases). This CDR3 is 12 amino acids long. The germline V gene encodes CDR1 GTSNPN and CDR2 SVGIG (reference sequence). Between the trimmed V and J ends, which lost 5 bases and 4 bases, there was a span of 11 bases. In nucleotides, the CDR3 is TGTGCCTGGGGCGGGACTCGAGAGACCCAGTACTTC. Protein: CAWGGTRETQYF.